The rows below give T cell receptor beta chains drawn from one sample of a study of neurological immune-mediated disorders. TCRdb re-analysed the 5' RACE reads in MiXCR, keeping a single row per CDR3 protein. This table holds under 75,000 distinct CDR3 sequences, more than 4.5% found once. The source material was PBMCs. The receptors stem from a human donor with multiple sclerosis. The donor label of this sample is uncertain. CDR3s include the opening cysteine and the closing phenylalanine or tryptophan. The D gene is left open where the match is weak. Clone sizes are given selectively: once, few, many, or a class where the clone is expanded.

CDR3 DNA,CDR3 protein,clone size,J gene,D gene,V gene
TGCAGTGCCGTAGCTGTGAGAAGCGGCTTGAATAGCAATCAGCCCCAGCATTTT,CSAVAVRSGLNSNQPQHF,many,TRBJ1-5,-,TRBV20-1
TGTGCCAGCAGACCCGACAGGGGAGGGAATCAGCCCCAGCATTTT,CASRPDRGGNQPQHF,many,TRBJ1-5,TRBD1,TRBV2
TGTGCCAGCAGTTTCCTTCTTAGATCGCCTTACAATGAGCAGTTCTTC,CASSFLLRSPYNEQFF,many,TRBJ2-1,-,TRBV12-3/TRBV12-4
TGTGCCAGCAGTGAGGGGGGGGGTAACGCTTTCTTT,CASSEGGGNAFF,many,TRBJ1-1,-,TRBV25-1
TGCGCCAGCAGCCACGATGGCAGGGAAAATTCACCCCTCCACTTT,CASSHDGRENSPLHF,-,TRBJ1-6,-,TRBV5-1
TGTGCCATCAGGAAGGGGACTGAAGCTTTCTTT,CAIRKGTEAFF,many,TRBJ1-1,-,TRBV10-3
TGTGCCAGCAGTTACACAGGCCTTCTATGGGGGGAGCAGTACTTC,CASSYTGLLWGEQYF,many,TRBJ2-7,-,TRBV6-5
TGCGCCAGCAGTGGCGACACAGGGTACTCACCCCTCCACTTT,CASSGDTGYSPLHF,many,TRBJ1-6,-,TRBV4-1
TGCGCCAGCAAGGAGGGACAGGCCTCGAAGCCCCAGCATTTT,CASKEGQASKPQHF,many,TRBJ1-5,TRBD1,TRBV10-2
TGTGCCATCAGTGAGTTCGCAGGTTCTGGAAACACCATATATTTT,CAISEFAGSGNTIYF,many,TRBJ1-3,-,TRBV10-3
TGCAGTGCTAGCGGCGGGGTGGGGGATTCACCCCTCCACTTT,CSASGGVGDSPLHF,-,TRBJ1-6,-,TRBV20-1
TGTGCCATCAGTGATGGGAGCCTCTCTGGAAACACCATATATTTT,CAISDGSLSGNTIYF,many,TRBJ1-3,-,TRBV10-3
TGTGCCAGCAGTGAAAGATACACCTACAATGAGCAGTTCTTC,CASSERYTYNEQFF,many,TRBJ2-1,-,TRBV2
TGTGCCAGCAGCTTAGGAGGGGGGTGGACAGATACGCAGTATTTT,CASSLGGGWTDTQYF,many,TRBJ2-3,-,TRBV7-6
TGCAGTGCTGGGGGCAGCGGGGTCAGTACGCAGTATTTT,CSAGGSGVSTQYF,many,TRBJ2-3,-,TRBV20-1
TGTGCCATCAGTGAGTCGGGAGGGACCAAAAACATTCAGTACTTC,CAISESGGTKNIQYF,many,TRBJ2-4,TRBD2,TRBV10-3
TGCAGTGCTTGGCAGGGCTCGGATACGCAGTATTTT,CSAWQGSDTQYF,many,TRBJ2-3,-,TRBV20-1
TGTGCCAGCAGCTCACGGGCGGGCTCTGGGGCCAACGTCCTGACTTTC,CASSSRAGSGANVLTF,many,TRBJ2-6,-,TRBV7-3
TGCAGTGCAATTCACAGGGGGGAGAACACCGGGGAGCTGTTTTTT,CSAIHRGENTGELFF,many,TRBJ2-2,TRBD1,TRBV20-1
TGTGCCAGCAGGGGGACAGGGAGATTCACCGGGGAGCTGTTTTTT,CASRGTGRFTGELFF,many,TRBJ2-2,TRBD1,TRBV2
TGTGCCAGCAGCGCCCAGGGACTAGCGGGGACAGATACGCAGTATTTT,CASSAQGLAGTDTQYF,many,TRBJ2-3,TRBD2,TRBV7-2
TGTGCCAGCAGCCGAAGGACTAGCGGGGACTTCACAGATACGCAGTATTTT,CASSRRTSGDFTDTQYF,many,TRBJ2-3,TRBD2,TRBV4-2
TGTGCCAGCAGCTTGGGACATCTCAGGGATCAGCCCCAGCATTTT,CASSLGHLRDQPQHF,many,TRBJ1-5,-,TRBV5-6
TGTGCCAGCAGCCGGAGCGGGGTGGGGGAGCAGTTCTTC,CASSRSGVGEQFF,many,TRBJ2-1,TRBD2,TRBV5-6
TGTGCCAGCAGCCAAGGAATAGCGGTTCTATCCTACGAGCAGTACTTC,CASSQGIAVLSYEQYF,many,TRBJ2-7,-,TRBV3-1
TGTGCCAGCTCACCTCCTTTCCGGGACAGCCCCTACCACACTGAAGCTTTCTTT,CASSPPFRDSPYHTEAFF,few,TRBJ1-1,TRBD1,TRBV18
TGTGCCAGCAGCTTAACCGGGGGCACCACCGGGGAGCTGTTTTTT,CASSLTGGTTGELFF,many,TRBJ2-2,-,TRBV5-6
TGTGCCAGCACCCAAGGAACCTCCGAGCAGTACTTC,CASTQGTSEQYF,-,TRBJ2-7,-,TRBV11-2
TGCAGTGCGAAAGGTCCCCTGGGGACAGTCCACGAGCAGTACTTC,CSAKGPLGTVHEQYF,many,TRBJ2-7,TRBD1,TRBV20-1
TGTGCCAGCAGTCAACAGGGTAGTGGAAATGAAAAACTGTTTTTT,CASSQQGSGNEKLFF,many,TRBJ1-4,-,TRBV6-5
TGCAGTGCTAAAGAGACAGGGCGAAACACCATATATTTT,CSAKETGRNTIYF,-,TRBJ1-3,TRBD1,TRBV20-1
TGCAGTGCTAGAGGGGTAGCGGGGGCCTACGAGCAGTACTTC,CSARGVAGAYEQYF,many,TRBJ2-7,TRBD2,TRBV20-1
TGCAGTGCTAGAGAGCCCCGACAGGACCAAGAGACCCAGTACTTC,CSAREPRQDQETQYF,few,TRBJ2-5,-,TRBV20-1
TGTGCCAGCGGCCATGACAGGAATAATGAAAAACTGTTTTTT,CASGHDRNNEKLFF,many,TRBJ1-4,-,TRBV12-3/TRBV12-4
TGTGCCAGCAGTTTACTCCAGGGGAAGGCTGAAGCTTTCTTT,CASSLLQGKAEAFF,many,TRBJ1-1,-,TRBV12-3/TRBV12-4
TGTGCCAGCTCTCCTACTTCGGGGGGCCTGCAGTACTTC,CASSPTSGGLQYF,few,TRBJ2-7,-,TRBV18
TGCAGCTATTCAAGGGATTCTGCCAACGTCCTGACTTTC,CSYSRDSANVLTF,few,TRBJ2-6,-,TRBV29-1
TGTGCCAGCAGCCTAACGCAGACAGGGATCCACAATGAGCAGTTCTTC,CASSLTQTGIHNEQFF,few,TRBJ2-1,-,TRBV21-1
TGTGCCAGCAGCCCCCGGACTGGCTACAATGAGCAGTTCTTC,CASSPRTGYNEQFF,many,TRBJ2-1,-,TRBV7-3
TGTGCCAGCAGCTTGGGAGGAACTCTTTCCTATGGCTACACCTTC,CASSLGGTLSYGYTF,many,TRBJ1-2,-,TRBV7-2
TGTGCCAGCAGCCCGGGACTAGCGGGGGGGCTTGGCCAAGAGACCCAGTACTTC,CASSPGLAGGLGQETQYF,many,TRBJ2-5,TRBD2,TRBV3-1